This T cell receptor (beta chain) was captured by sequencing in a study of beta chain features in type 1 diabetes. Germline CDR1 and CDR2: SEHNR and FQNEAQ (reference sequence). V dropped 4 bases and J dropped 0 bases, with 10 bases sitting between them. The CDR3 loop spans 15 amino acids. Expressed TCRB transcripts were sequenced, since all the RNA that had been isolated was reverse transcribed. Produced via immunoSEQ multiplex PCR; TCRdb's table is partial and in-frame only. This table has 900,000 or so clones, roughly 16% appearing once. V gene TRBV7-9 combines with J gene TRBJ2-1; maybe TRBD1 (5 bases). The TCR was taken from a woman younger than 35 in good health. The sample was naive CD4+ T cells from blood. CDR3 sequence (DNA): TGTGCCAGCAGCTCGGACATCTACTCCTACAATGAGCAGTTCTTC. It encodes CASSSDIYSYNEQFF.